The rows below give T cell receptor beta chains drawn from one sample of a study of blood T cell repertoires in COVID-19. Measured with immunoSEQ multiplex PCR; TCRdb has only the in-frame clones, and not every one. The repertoire includes roughly 150,000 clones, 81% of them detected once, and approximately 11% sits in the top ten. Sequencing used peripheral blood. The source of these receptors is a man aged 60-69 years with active or convalescent COVID-19. Both conserved end residues are trimmed from each CDR3. D genes are given only for firm matches.

CDR3: ASSEARGWGRPQH
D: -
V: TRBV6-1

CDR3: ASRRHLAEVETQY
D: TRBD2
V: TRBV6-5

CDR3: ATSSRGDEQF
D: -
V: TRBV24-1

CDR3: ASSEGPNTEAF
D: -
V: TRBV5-1

CDR3: ASSLGTSGGVETQY
D: TRBD2
V: TRBV5-1

CDR3: ASSQQERGSASTDTQY
D: -
V: TRBV4-1

CDR3: ASSLAGTSGSSYNEQF
D: TRBD2
V: TRBV7-9

CDR3: ASSIDRGGSPLH
D: TRBD1
V: TRBV19

CDR3: ASSYSHSQLSPLH
D: -
V: TRBV6-5

CDR3: ASSGESTDTQY
D: -
V: TRBV2

CDR3: ATSLAGAGSDTQY
D: TRBD2
V: TRBV24-1

CDR3: ASSPSGGAADTQY
D: TRBD2
V: TRBV5-4

CDR3: ASSGPSGSGRDTDTQY
D: TRBD2
V: TRBV3-1/TRBV3-2

CDR3: ASSIPSGGIPGELF
D: TRBD1
V: TRBV5-1

CDR3: ASSEGAGGPSGIQY
D: TRBD2
V: TRBV2

CDR3: ASSLVTSSGRAVRNEQY
D: TRBD2
V: TRBV7-2

CDR3: ASSFRTVNYGYT
D: -
V: TRBV7-9

CDR3: ATSRGGQYYGYT
D: -
V: TRBV15

CDR3: ASSPDRDNSPLH
D: -
V: TRBV6-5

CDR3: ASNPGAGNTIY
D: -
V: TRBV28

CDR3: SATGQENTEAF
D: TRBD1
V: TRBV29-1

CDR3: ASSILQLSGNTIY
D: -
V: TRBV19

CDR3: ASSSGGGFEQY
D: TRBD2
V: TRBV19

CDR3: ASSPRLAGRETQY
D: TRBD2
V: TRBV5-8

CDR3: ASSLAGGSSYNEQF
D: TRBD2
V: TRBV5-4

CDR3: ASSSRGQGPYEQY
D: TRBD1
V: TRBV27

CDR3: ASSQVTGTNEQF
D: -
V: TRBV3-1/TRBV3-2

CDR3: ASRGTSGTGEQY
D: TRBD2
V: TRBV2

CDR3: ASSLRGPVNTEAF
D: TRBD1
V: TRBV5-6

CDR3: ASSPDVRSGKY
D: -
V: TRBV3-1/TRBV3-2

CDR3: ASSSPRGGQRSSGNTIY
D: -
V: TRBV5-6

CDR3: ASSLAGQSSYNEQF
D: -
V: TRBV7-6

CDR3: ASSTRDRVSPEQY
D: TRBD1
V: TRBV11-2

CDR3: AWWGASGELF
D: -
V: TRBV11-2

CDR3: ASSQDRGFLSGNTIY
D: -
V: TRBV4-1

CDR3: ASSFGTRAGEETQY
D: -
V: TRBV5-1

CDR3: ASIFRGELF
D: -
V: TRBV12-3/TRBV12-4

CDR3: ATRGTFGGNEQF
D: -
V: TRBV24-1

CDR3: ATSTYTDTQY
D: -
V: TRBV24-1

CDR3: ASSFQGASTEAF
D: TRBD1
V: TRBV5-1

CDR3: ASSPTALDTIQY
D: -
V: TRBV18

CDR3: ASSVGQGEQPQH
D: TRBD1
V: TRBV9

CDR3: ATSRDSLDEQY
D: TRBD1
V: TRBV24-1

CDR3: ASSMKETARNYQPQH
D: -
V: TRBV7-3

CDR3: ASSQDLLRGLAGLREQY
D: TRBD2
V: TRBV4-2

CDR3: ASSLAGSGGETQY
D: TRBD2
V: TRBV7-9

CDR3: ASSSGRGLGETQY
D: -
V: TRBV5-5

CDR3: ASSVSQVDTQY
D: -
V: TRBV7-2

CDR3: ASSPGQGIGNTIY
D: TRBD1
V: TRBV18

CDR3: ASSEYEAGGNQPQH
D: -
V: TRBV2

CDR3: ASRSSGGLGETQY
D: TRBD2
V: TRBV7-9